Listed below are T cell receptor beta chains from one sample, sequenced in a study of T-cell reconstitution after alpha-beta-depleted transplantation in children. In TCRdb, the PCR reads were re-called with MiXCR into one record per CDR3 protein. The sample lists more than 450,000 distinct CDR3 sequences, around 17% occurring once. The material sequenced was PBMCs from the stem cell graft donor, taken from the stem cell graft. The receptors here all came from a human donor who donated a stem cell graft to a child with acute lymphoblastic leukemia. CDR3s include the opening cysteine and the closing phenylalanine or tryptophan. Each record gives: D gene, clone size, V gene, J gene, CDR3 DNA, CDR3 protein. D genes are given only for firm matches. Some rows mark clone size as missing; the rest say once, few, many or name a class of expanded clone.

D gene: .
clone size: .
V gene: TRBV7-9
J gene: TRBJ2-1
CDR3 DNA: TGTGCCAGCAGCCCTGTAGGTAGTGGATTCTATGAGCAGTTCTTC
CDR3 protein: CASSPVGSGFYEQFF

D gene: .
clone size: few
V gene: TRBV27
J gene: TRBJ1-2
CDR3 DNA: TGTGCCAGCAGTTTCGGGGCGCACTCTTTCGCCTATGGCTACACCTTC
CDR3 protein: CASSFGAHSFAYGYTF

D gene: .
clone size: .
V gene: TRBV12-3/TRBV12-4
J gene: TRBJ2-5
CDR3 DNA: TGTGCCAGGGGGGACATACAAGAGACCCAGTACTTC
CDR3 protein: CARGDIQETQYF

D gene: TRBD1
clone size: .
V gene: TRBV6-1
J gene: TRBJ2-7
CDR3 DNA: TGTGCCAGCAGTGAGCCGGAACAGGGGGTTCTCGCCTACGAGCAGTACTTC
CDR3 protein: CASSEPEQGVLAYEQYF

D gene: .
clone size: few
V gene: TRBV5-1
J gene: TRBJ1-1
CDR3 DNA: TGCGCCAGCAGCCTTCCTAGCGCTGAAGCTTTCTTT
CDR3 protein: CASSLPSAEAFF

D gene: .
clone size: few
V gene: TRBV20-1
J gene: TRBJ2-5
CDR3 DNA: TGCAGTGCTATGACGGTACTGTACCAAGAGACCCAGTACTTC
CDR3 protein: CSAMTVLYQETQYF

D gene: .
clone size: few
V gene: TRBV20-1
J gene: TRBJ2-1
CDR3 DNA: TGCAGTGCTAGTAAGTTTTCCTACAATGAGCAGTTCTTC
CDR3 protein: CSASKFSYNEQFF

D gene: .
clone size: few
V gene: TRBV19
J gene: TRBJ2-5
CDR3 DNA: TGTGCCAGTAGTATGAGAGGGCAGGGCCTCTGGGGGAAAGAGACCCAGTACTTC
CDR3 protein: CASSMRGQGLWGKETQYF

D gene: .
clone size: .
V gene: TRBV4-1
J gene: TRBJ2-5
CDR3 DNA: TGCGCCAGCGGCCCGGGACTCCAAGAGACCCAGTACTTC
CDR3 protein: CASGPGLQETQYF

D gene: .
clone size: few
V gene: TRBV5-1
J gene: TRBJ1-1
CDR3 DNA: TGCGCCAGCAGCTTGGGTCTTCAAGCTTTCTTT
CDR3 protein: CASSLGLQAFF

D gene: TRBD2
clone size: .
V gene: TRBV7-9
J gene: TRBJ2-5
CDR3 DNA: TGTGCCAGCTGCCCGGGACTAGCGGGAGTGGAGACCCAGTACTTC
CDR3 protein: CASCPGLAGVETQYF

D gene: .
clone size: few
V gene: TRBV20-1
J gene: TRBJ2-3
CDR3 DNA: TGCAGTGCTAGAGTTAAGCGGCAGCCTAGCACAGATACGCAGTATTTT
CDR3 protein: CSARVKRQPSTDTQYF

D gene: TRBD2
clone size: few
V gene: TRBV12-3/TRBV12-4
J gene: TRBJ2-1
CDR3 DNA: TGTGCCACCACGGTAGCGGGAGCAGTAGGTTACAATGAGCAGTTCTTC
CDR3 protein: CATTVAGAVGYNEQFF

D gene: .
clone size: .
V gene: TRBV5-1
J gene: TRBJ1-4
CDR3 DNA: TGCGCCAGCAGCAATTACTCCGCGCAGGACCCCCAAAAACTGTTTTTT
CDR3 protein: CASSNYSAQDPQKLFF

D gene: TRBD1
clone size: many
V gene: TRBV12-3/TRBV12-4
J gene: TRBJ2-1
CDR3 DNA: TGTGCCAGCAGGACGAACAGGGGGTCTAGTCCGTTCTTC
CDR3 protein: CASRTNRGSSPFF